This T cell receptor (beta chain) was retrieved from a study of glioma-infiltrating T cells. Study-level points and caveats: Tissue-blood divergence was below expectation in non-neoplastic patients, above in gliomas. Very few CDR3 sequences were shared between tissue and blood.

The iRepertoire nested amplicon-rescue multiplex PCR amplified TCR alpha and beta CDR3s from RNA. For one-step reverse transcription and amplification, 100-400 ng of tissue mRNA or PBMC total RNA was used. TCRdb passed the multiplex PCR reads through MiXCR, listing each CDR3 protein once. The sample includes more than 85,000 distinct CDR3 sequences, around a quarter of them seen just once. This CDR3 spans 14 amino acids. The V gene's germline CDR1 is MNHEY and CDR2 SVGEGT. In regard to this clonotype: Its antigen is not known. At one end the junction does not follow the germline gene, possibly because of a read error.

The sequence was obtained from a human donor with low-grade glioma or glioblastoma, undergoing nonglioma brain surgery, or in good health (not recorded which). Specimen: glioma tissue, nonneoplastic brain tissue, or PBMCs (not recorded which). The chain is built from TRBV6-2 or TRBV6-3 and TRBJ1-5, with D maybe TRBD1 (5 bases). CDR3 bases: TGTGCCGGCAGTAGGGGAACAAGAGATCGGCCCCAGCATTTT. It specifies CAGSRGTRDRPQHF.